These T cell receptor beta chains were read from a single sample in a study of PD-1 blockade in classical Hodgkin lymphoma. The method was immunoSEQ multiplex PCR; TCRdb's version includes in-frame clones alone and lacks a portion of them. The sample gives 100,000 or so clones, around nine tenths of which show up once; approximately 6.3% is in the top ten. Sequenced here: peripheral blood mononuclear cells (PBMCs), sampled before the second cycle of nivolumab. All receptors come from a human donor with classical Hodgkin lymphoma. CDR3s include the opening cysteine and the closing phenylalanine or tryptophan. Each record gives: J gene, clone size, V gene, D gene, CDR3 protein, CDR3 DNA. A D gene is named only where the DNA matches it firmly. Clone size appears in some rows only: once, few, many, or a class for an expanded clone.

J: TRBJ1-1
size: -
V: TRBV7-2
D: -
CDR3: CASSLGPGMGTEAFF
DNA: TGTGCCAGCAGCTTAGGACCGGGGATGGGCACTGAAGCTTTCTTT

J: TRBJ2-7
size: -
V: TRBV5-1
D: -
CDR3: CASSPVGTFYEQYF
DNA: TGCGCCAGCAGCCCGGTAGGGACTTTCTACGAGCAGTACTTC

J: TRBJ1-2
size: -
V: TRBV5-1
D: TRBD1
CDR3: CASSFSGGRGANYGYTF
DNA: TGCGCCAGCAGCTTCTCAGGGGGAAGAGGGGCTAACTATGGCTACACCTTC

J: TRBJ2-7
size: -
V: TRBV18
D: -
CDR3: CASSLPWIGAYEQYF
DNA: TGTGCCAGCTCCCTTCCCTGGATCGGCGCCTACGAGCAGTACTTC

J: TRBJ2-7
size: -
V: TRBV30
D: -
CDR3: CAWLPGVLSSYEQYF
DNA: TGTGCCTGGCTCCCGGGGGTCTTGAGCTCCTACGAGCAGTACTTC

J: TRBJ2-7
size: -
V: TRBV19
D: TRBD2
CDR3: CASSIASSGGYEQYF
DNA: TGTGCCAGTAGTATAGCCTCGAGCGGGGGCTACGAGCAGTACTTC

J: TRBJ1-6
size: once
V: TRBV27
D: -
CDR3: CASSLSGGTHASSPLHF
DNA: TGTGCCAGCAGTTTATCGGGGGGGACACACGCTAGTTCACCCCTCCACTTT

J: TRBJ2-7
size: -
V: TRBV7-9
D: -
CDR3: CASSPGQLYEQYF
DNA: TGTGCCAGCAGCCCCGGACAACTTTACGAGCAGTACTTC

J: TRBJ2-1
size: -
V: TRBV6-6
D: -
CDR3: CASSTYGSSYNEQFF
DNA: TGTGCCAGCAGTACGTACGGGAGCTCCTACAATGAGCAGTTCTTC

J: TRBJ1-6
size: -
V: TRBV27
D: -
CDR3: CASSLKGVDSPLHF
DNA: TGTGCCAGCAGTTTAAAGGGGGTAGATTCACCCCTCCACTTT

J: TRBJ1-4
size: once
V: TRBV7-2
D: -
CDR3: CASSLGRHHEKLFF
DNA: TGTGCCAGCAGCTTAGGCAGGCACCATGAAAAACTGTTTTTT

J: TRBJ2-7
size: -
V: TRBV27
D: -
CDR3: CASTPRDWGEQYF
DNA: TGTGCCAGCACCCCGAGGGACTGGGGAGAGCAGTACTTC

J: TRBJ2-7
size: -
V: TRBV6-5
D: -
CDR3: CASRYKQGTNSYEQYF
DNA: TGTGCCAGCAGATACAAACAGGGAACAAACTCCTACGAGCAGTACTTC

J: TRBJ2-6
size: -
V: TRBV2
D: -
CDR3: CASRGTVSGANVLTF
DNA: TGTGCCAGCAGGGGGACGGTCTCTGGGGCCAACGTCCTGACTTTC

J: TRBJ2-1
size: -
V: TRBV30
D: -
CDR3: CASTQGYEQFF
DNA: TGTGCCTCGACACAGGGATATGAGCAGTTCTTC

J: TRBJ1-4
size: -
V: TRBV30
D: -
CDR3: CAWSGGNQPRTNEKLFF
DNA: TGTGCCTGGAGTGGGGGGAATCAGCCTAGGACTAATGAAAAACTGTTTTTT

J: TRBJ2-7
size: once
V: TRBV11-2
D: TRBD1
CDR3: CASSSTTGATYEQYF
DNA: TGTGCCAGCAGCTCGACTACAGGGGCCACCTACGAGCAGTACTTC

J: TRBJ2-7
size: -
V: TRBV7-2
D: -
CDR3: CASSLGQENSYEQYF
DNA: TGTGCCAGCAGCTTAGGTCAAGAGAATTCCTACGAGCAGTACTTC

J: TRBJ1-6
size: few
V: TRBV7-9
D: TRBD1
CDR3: CASSSQGAYSPLHF
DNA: TGTGCCAGCAGCTCCCAGGGGGCTTATTCACCCCTCCACTTT

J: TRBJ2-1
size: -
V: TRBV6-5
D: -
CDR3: CASSSNSYNEQFF
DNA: TGTGCCAGCAGTTCCAATTCCTACAATGAGCAGTTCTTC

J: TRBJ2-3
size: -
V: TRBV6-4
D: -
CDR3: CASSPGEGTDTQYF
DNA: TGTGCCAGCTCCCCAGGGGAGGGCACAGATACGCAGTATTTT

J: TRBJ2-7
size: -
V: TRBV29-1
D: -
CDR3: CSVELNRPLSYEQYF
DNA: TGCAGCGTTGAGTTGAACAGGCCCCTTTCCTACGAGCAGTACTTC

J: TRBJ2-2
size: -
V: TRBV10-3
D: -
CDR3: CAIREGMDTGELFF
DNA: TGTGCCATCAGGGAGGGGATGGACACCGGGGAGCTGTTTTTT

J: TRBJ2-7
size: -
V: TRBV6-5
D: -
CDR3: CASSNTGLPYEQYF
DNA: TGTGCCAGCAGTAACACGGGACTCCCCTACGAGCAGTACTTC

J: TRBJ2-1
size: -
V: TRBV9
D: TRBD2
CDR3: CASSPSGGASNEQFF
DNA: TGTGCCAGCAGCCCTAGCGGGGGGGCAAGCAATGAGCAGTTCTTC

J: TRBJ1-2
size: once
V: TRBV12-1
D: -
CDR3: CASSPPERGKGGGYTF
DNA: TGTGCCAGCAGCCCCCCCGAACGGGGAAAGGGTGGTGGCTACACCTTC

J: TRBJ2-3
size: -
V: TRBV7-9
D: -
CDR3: CASSLVTDPDADTQYF
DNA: TGTGCCAGCAGCTTGGTGACTGACCCGGATGCAGATACGCAGTATTTT

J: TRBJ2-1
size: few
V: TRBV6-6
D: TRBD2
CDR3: CASSYPTSGGEEQFF
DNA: TGTGCCAGCAGTTACCCGACTAGCGGGGGGGAAGAGCAGTTCTTC

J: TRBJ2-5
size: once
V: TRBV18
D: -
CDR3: CASSLQETQYF
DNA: TGTGCCAGCTCGCTCCAAGAGACCCAGTACTTC

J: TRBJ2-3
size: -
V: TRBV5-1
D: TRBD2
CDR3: CASKRGITDTQYF
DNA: TGCGCCAGCAAGCGGGGGATCACAGATACGCAGTATTTT

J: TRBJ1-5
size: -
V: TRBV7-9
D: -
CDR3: CASSRQGNQPQHF
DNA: TGTGCCAGCAGCCGACAGGGCAATCAGCCCCAGCATTTT

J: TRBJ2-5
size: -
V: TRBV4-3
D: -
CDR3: CASSPGWGRGRGFQETQYF
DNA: TGCGCCAGCAGCCCTGGATGGGGACGTGGCAGGGGTTTCCAAGAGACCCAGTACTTC

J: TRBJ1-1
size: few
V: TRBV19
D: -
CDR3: CASSIEREGSPEAFF
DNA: TGTGCCAGTAGTATAGAACGAGAGGGGTCCCCTGAAGCTTTCTTT

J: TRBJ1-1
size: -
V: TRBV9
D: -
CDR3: CASSVEGGLQAFF
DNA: TGTGCCAGCAGCGTAGAGGGGGGTCTTCAAGCTTTCTTT

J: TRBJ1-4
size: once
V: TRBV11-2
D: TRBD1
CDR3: CASRTGRGGEKLFF
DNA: TGTGCCAGCAGGACAGGGAGGGGCGGTGAAAAACTGTTTTTT

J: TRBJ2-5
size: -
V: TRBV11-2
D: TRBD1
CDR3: CASSRLTGGETQYF
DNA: TGTGCCAGCAGCCGCCTTACAGGGGGAGAGACCCAGTACTTC

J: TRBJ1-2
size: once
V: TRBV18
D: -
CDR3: CASSPTEGIHGYTF
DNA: TGTGCCAGCTCACCAACAGAGGGGATACATGGCTACACCTTC

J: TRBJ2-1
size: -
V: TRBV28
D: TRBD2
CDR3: CASSLLQLAGGSNEQFF
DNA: TGTGCCAGCAGTTTATTGCAACTAGCGGGGGGGTCAAATGAGCAGTTCTTC

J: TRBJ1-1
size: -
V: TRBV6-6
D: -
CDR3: CASSYRTGNTEAFF
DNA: TGTGCCAGCAGTTACCGGACTGGGAACACTGAAGCTTTCTTT

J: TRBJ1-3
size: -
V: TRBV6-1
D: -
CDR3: CASSVELYSGNTIYF
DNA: TGTGCCAGCAGTGTCGAGCTTTACTCTGGAAACACCATATATTTT

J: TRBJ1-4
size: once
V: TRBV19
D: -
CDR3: CASSRTGTNEKLFF
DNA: TGTGCCAGTAGTAGGACCGGGACTAATGAAAAACTGTTTTTT

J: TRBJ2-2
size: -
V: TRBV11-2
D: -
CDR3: CASSSQASTGELFF
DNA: TGTGCCAGCAGCTCCCAGGCGAGCACCGGGGAGCTGTTTTTT

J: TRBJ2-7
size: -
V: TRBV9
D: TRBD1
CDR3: CASSGGQGANEQYF
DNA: TGTGCCAGCAGCGGGGGACAGGGGGCCAACGAGCAGTACTTC

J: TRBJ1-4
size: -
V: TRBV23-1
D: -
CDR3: CASSYRTEGDEKLFF
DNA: TGCGCCAGCAGTTATCGGACCGAGGGAGATGAAAAACTGTTTTTT

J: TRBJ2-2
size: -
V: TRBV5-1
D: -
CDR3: CASSLGTLRTGELFF
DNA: TGCGCCAGCAGCTTAGGTACCCTCCGCACCGGGGAGCTGTTTTTT

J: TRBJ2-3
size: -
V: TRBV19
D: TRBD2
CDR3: CASSVVRPGLTTDTQYF
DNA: TGTGCCAGTAGTGTAGTCCGCCCGGGACTAACAACAGATACGCAGTATTTT

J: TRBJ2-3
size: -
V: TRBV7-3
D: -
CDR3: CASSFSGRDTQYF
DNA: TGTGCCAGCAGCTTTTCGGGGAGAGATACGCAGTATTTT

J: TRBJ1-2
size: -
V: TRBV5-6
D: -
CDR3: CASRTGTVTTGITF
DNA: TGTGCCAGCAGGACCGGGACGGTGACTACTGGCATCACCTTC

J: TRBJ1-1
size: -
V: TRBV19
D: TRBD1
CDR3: CASSSLHTGGPEAFF
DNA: TGTGCCAGTAGCAGCCTACACACAGGGGGTCCTGAAGCTTTCTTT

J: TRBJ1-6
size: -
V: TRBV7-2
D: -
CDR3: CASSLGGKPLHF
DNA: TGTGCCAGCAGTCTAGGGGGGAAGCCCCTCCACTTT

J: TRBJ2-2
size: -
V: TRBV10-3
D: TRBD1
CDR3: CAISSGQGRAGELFF
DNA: TGTGCCATCAGTTCCGGACAGGGGCGGGCCGGGGAGCTGTTTTTT

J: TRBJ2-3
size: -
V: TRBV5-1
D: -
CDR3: CASSLPSTTPSTDTQYF
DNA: TGCGCCAGCAGCTTACCCTCAACCACCCCTAGCACAGATACGCAGTATTTT

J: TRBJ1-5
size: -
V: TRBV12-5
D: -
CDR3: CASGLVLGAREQPQHF
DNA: TGTGCTAGTGGTTTGGTATTAGGAGCCAGGGAACAGCCCCAGCATTTT

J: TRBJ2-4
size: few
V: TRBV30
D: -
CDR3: CAWSVPLLNIQYF
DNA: TGTGCCTGGAGTGTCCCACTCCTAAACATTCAGTACTTC

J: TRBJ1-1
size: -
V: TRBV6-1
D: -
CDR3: CASTPSEGEGAEAFF
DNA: TGTGCCAGCACCCCAAGCGAGGGGGAGGGGGCTGAAGCTTTCTTT

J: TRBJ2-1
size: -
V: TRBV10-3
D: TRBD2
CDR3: CAISGLGTSNEQFF
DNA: TGTGCCATCAGTGGTCTTGGGACTAGTAATGAGCAGTTCTTC

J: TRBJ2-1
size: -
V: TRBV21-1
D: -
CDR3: CASSNGDISTNNEQFF
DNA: TGTGCCAGCAGCAATGGGGACATCTCCACCAACAATGAGCAGTTCTTC

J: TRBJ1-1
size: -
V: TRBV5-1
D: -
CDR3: CASSFRLNTEAFF
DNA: TGCGCCAGCAGCTTTCGTCTCAACACTGAAGCTTTCTTT

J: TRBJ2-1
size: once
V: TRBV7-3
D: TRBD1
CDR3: CASSSRDRGTGEQFF
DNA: TGTGCCAGCAGCTCCCGGGACAGGGGGACGGGCGAGCAGTTCTTC

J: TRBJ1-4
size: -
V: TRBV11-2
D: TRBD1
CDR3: CASSFEGAHGSYPDF
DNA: TGTGCCAGCAGCTTTGAGGGGGCCCACGGGTCTTATCCGGATTTT